Each of the 20 T cell receptor beta chains below was sequenced from the same sample in a study of a mutant IDH1 vaccine in newly diagnosed glioma. Repertoires were generated with immunoSEQ multiplex PCR, while TCRdb's copy carries only in-frame clones and drops some. The sample shows more than 40,000 clones, roughly 78% of them seen only once. The time point is: week 5, during vaccination. Doses consisted of 300 ug of mutant IDH1 20-mer peptide each, paired with topical imiquimod. Their antigen targets remain unknown. The source material was PBMCs, sampled from a glioma patient whose treatment included an IDH1 peptide vaccine. The receptors were sampled from a woman aged 40 to 50 with glioma.

The chain employs TRBV4-3 and TRBJ2-3; 10 nucleotides match TRBD2. The CDR3 covers 15 residues. V gave up 5 bases and J gave up 7 bases; unmatched junction bases: 9. Germline CDR1 and CDR2: LGHNA and YSLEER. In DNA form, the CDR3 reads TGCGCCAGCAGCAAGCGGGGGGGAGGTTATAATACGCAGTATTTT. Protein sequence: CASSKRGGGYNTQYF.

The V gene is TRBV6-1, the J gene TRBJ1-1; the D is unclear. Deletions cut 2 bases from V and 1 base from J, with 11 bases between. The CDR3 length is 15 residues. Germline CDR1 MNHNS, CDR2 SASEGT. The CDR3 spells CASSERWAANTEAFF. The CDR3 nucleotides read TGTGCCAGCAGTGAAAGGTGGGCAGCGAACACTGAAGCTTTCTTT.

This clone was observed a single time. This chain uses TRBV27 with TRBJ1-2, with D hard to call. Trimming took 1 base from V and 0 from J, leaving 9 bases between them. Looked up from germline, CDR1 is MNHEY and CDR2 is SMNVEV (reference sequence). The CDR3 loop spans 15 amino acids. Here the CDR3 reads CASSLWATANYGYTF. Written as DNA, the CDR3 is TGTGCCAGCAGTTTATGGGCGACGGCTAACTATGGCTACACCTTC.

V is TRBV2 and J is TRBJ2-1; 10 bases line up with TRBD2. The CDR3 spans 16 residues. V trimming: 6 bases; J trimming: 9 bases; junction bases outside the gene matches: 14. The V gene's germline CDR1 is SNHLY and CDR2 FYNNEI. This chain's CDR3 is CASSENSGGAIGEQFF. The CDR3 DNA sequence: TGTGCCAGCAGCGAAAACAGCGGGGGGGCCATTGGTGAGCAGTTCTTC.

The chain employs TRBV30 and TRBJ1-4, with 7 bases fitting TRBD1. Trimming at V came to 3 bases and at J to 7 bases, leaving 14 bases not matched to a gene. The CDR3 covers 16 residues. Germline V CDR1 and CDR2: GTSNPN, SVGIG (reference sequence). CDR3 in DNA: TGTGCCTGGAGCGACAGACAGGGCTGGGTTCGTGAAAAACTGTTTTTT. Encoded protein: CAWSDRQGWVREKLFF.

The rearrangement joins TRBV7-9 to TRBJ1-2, with D maybe TRBD1 (6 bases). This CDR3 is 13 amino acids long. V was clipped by 1 base and J by 6 bases, with 9 bases between them. Looked up from germline, CDR1 is SEHNR and CDR2 is FQNEAQ (reference sequence). Written as DNA, the CDR3 is TGTGCCAGCAGCTTAGAGGGGGGAAATGGCTACACCTTC. Its protein is CASSLEGGNGYTF.

CDR3 amino acids: CAWSRPGQGAQEQYF. CDR3 DNA: TGTGCCTGGAGTAGACCGGGACAGGGGGCTCAAGAGCAGTACTTC. The chain is built from TRBV30 and TRBJ2-7; 12 positions match TRBD1. This CDR3 comprises 15 residues. Trimming at V came to 2 bases and at J to 7 bases, leaving 9 bases not matched to a gene. Germline V lookup: CDR1 GTSNPN, CDR2 SVGIG (reference sequence).

The J gene is TRBJ2-7, the V gene TRBV11-1; maybe TRBD2 (5 bases). The CDR3 covers 15 residues. Trimming removed 3 bases at V and 2 bases at J, with 14 bases between. Germline CDR1 SGHAT, CDR2 FQDESV (reference sequence). In DNA, the CDR3 is TGTGCCAGCAGCTTGTCCGGGGTCGAAACCTACGAGCAGTACTTC. Protein product: CASSLSGVETYEQYF.

The rearrangement links TRBV7-2 to TRBJ2-3, with TRBD1 identical over 9 bases. CDR1 SGHTA and CDR2 FQGNSA come from the germline V gene. V gave up 0 bases and J gave up 6 bases; unmatched junction bases: 13. The CDR3 covers 18 residues. The CDR3 DNA is TGTGCCAGCAGCTTAGCCCCGGGGACAGGGTCCTTTGGCGATACGCAGTATTTT. Its protein product is CASSLAPGTGSFGDTQYF.

The chain couples TRBV11-2 to TRBJ2-5; TRBD2 agrees at 9 bases. Germline V gene sequence: CDR1 SGHAT, CDR2 FQNNGV. The CDR3 contains 16 residues. Trimming removed 4 bases from V and 2 bases from J; junction bases left unmatched: 8. The CDR3 coding sequence is TGTGCCAGCAGCTCCTCTTTGGCGGGGGGGCAAGAGACCCAGTACTTC. Translated: CASSSSLAGGQETQYF.

The chain employs TRBV19 and TRBJ2-2; D may be TRBD1 (5 bases). V was pared by 3 bases and J by 5 bases, with 13 bases between. The CDR3 runs 15 residues. The germline V gene has CDR1 LNHDA and CDR2 SQIVND (reference sequence). The CDR3 reads CASSISQGWTGELFF. In nucleotides, the CDR3 is TGTGCCAGTAGTATCTCCCAGGGATGGACCGGGGAGCTGTTTTTT.

This clone was observed a handful of times. The chain joins TRBV5-1 to TRBJ1-6; D is possibly TRBD1 (5 bases). Germline CDR1 SGHRS, CDR2 YFSETQ. V lost 10 bases to trimming and J lost 10 bases, with 21 bases between them. CDR3 length equals 14 residues. CDR3 sequence reads: CAQGRGFSRSPLHF. The CDR3 nucleotides are TGCGCCCAAGGTCGGGGGTTCTCTCGCTCACCCCTCCACTTT.

The gene calls are TRBV21-1 and TRBJ1-1. TRBV21-1 is shown as a pseudogene. The CDR3 loop spans 14 amino acids. The CDR3 reads CASSKVREGTEAFF. Here the CDR3 DNA reads TGTGCCAGCAGCAAAGTCAGAGAGGGCACTGAAGCTTTCTTT.

The chain joins TRBV5-6 to TRBJ1-3; D is unclear. Germline V gene lookup returns CDR1 SGHDT and CDR2 YYEEEE. The CDR3 covers 15 residues. Trimming shortened V by 0 bases and J by 0 bases, and 7 bases separated the two germline ends. The CDR3 is CASSLVGFSGNTIYF. For the CDR3, the DNA is TGTGCCAGCAGCTTGGTGGGGTTCTCTGGAAACACCATATATTTT.

The chain uses TRBV7-2 and TRBJ2-3; 9 nucleotides agree with TRBD2. The germline gives CDR1 SGHTA, CDR2 FQGNSA. The CDR3 has 14 residues. V dropped 2 bases and J dropped 11; count of bases not matched to a gene: 8. The chain's CDR3 is CASSLLAGGRGQYF. DNA of the CDR3: TGTGCCAGCAGCTTACTCGCGGGGGGGCGCGGGCAGTATTTT.

The chain links TRBV5-1 to TRBJ2-5, with 7 nucleotides matching TRBD1. Germline CDR1 is SGHRS and CDR2 is YFSETQ. The J segment lost 1 base and the V segment lost 1 base, leaving 7 bases of the junction unmatched. This CDR3 contains 16 residues. The DNA of the CDR3 is TGCGCCAGCAGCTTGCTGGGCAGGGGGATCCAAGAGACCCAGTACTTC. This sequence encodes CASSLLGRGIQETQYF.

This chain links TRBV7-9 with TRBJ2-1, with TRBD2 matching 16 bases. This CDR3 has 16 residues. The germline V gene encodes CDR1 SEHNR and CDR2 FQNEAQ (reference sequence). Trimming removed 5 bases from V and 8 bases from J; junction bases left unmatched: 6. In nucleotides, the CDR3 is TGTGCCAGCAGCGCCGGGACTAGCGGGGGGGCCTATGAGCAGTTCTTC. Its protein product is CASSAGTSGGAYEQFF.

The CDR3 sequence: CAWTPSQETQYF. CDR3 coding DNA: TGTGCCTGGACCCCGAGTCAAGAGACCCAGTACTTC. The V and J genes are TRBV30 and TRBJ2-5; D unclear. The CDR3 loop spans 12 amino acids. From germline, CDR1 is GTSNPN and CDR2 SVGIG (reference sequence). V gave up 4 bases and J gave up 2 bases, with 8 bases separating them.

The chain couples TRBV5-4 to TRBJ1-4; D might be TRBD1 (6 bases). Germline V gene data show CDR1 as SGHNT and CDR2 as YYREEE (reference sequence). The CDR3 covers 13 residues. Trimming took 4 bases from V and 8 from J, leaving 12 bases between them. Written as DNA, the CDR3 is TGTGCCAGCAGCACCCGGACAGAGGAAAAACTGTTTTTT. This encodes CASSTRTEEKLFF.

The V and J genes are TRBV6-5 and TRBJ1-1; 7 nucleotides align to TRBD1. V dropped 0 bases and J dropped 8; count of bases not matched to a gene: 9. The CDR3 sequence is 15 residues long. Germline CDR1 MNHEY, CDR2 SVGAGI. For the CDR3, the DNA is TGTGCCAGCAGTTACTCAGGGACAGTCTTAAAGGAAGCTTTCTTT. Translation: CASSYSGTVLKEAFF.